Listed here are 28 T cell receptor beta chains from one sample, sequenced in a study of OX40 agonist ivuxolimab in advanced cancers. Repertoires were generated with immunoSEQ multiplex PCR, while TCRdb's copy carries only in-frame clones and drops some. The table includes 35,000 to 40,000 clones, over 60% detected once. This specimen was CD4+ or CD8+ T cells sorted from blood, taken in a trial of the OX40 agonist ivuxolimab. All receptors derive from an adult with an advanced solid tumor such as melanoma, head and neck, liver or kidney cancer.

The chain links TRBV28 to TRBJ1-4, with TRBD1 matching 9 bases. V shed 2 bases and J 8 bases; nucleotides not matched to a gene: 6. CDR3 length equals 15 residues. CDR1 and CDR2 from the germline V gene are MDHEN and SYDVKM. The CDR3 spells CASSLPTGGKEKLFF. The CDR3 bases are TGTGCCAGCAGTTTACCGACAGGGGGAAAGGAAAAACTGTTTTTT.

The chain uses TRBV2 and TRBJ2-1, with 13 bases fitting TRBD2. The CDR3 has 12 residues. CDR1 and CDR2 (germline): SNHLY, FYNNEI. V lost 11 bases to trimming and J lost 10 bases; unmatched junction nucleotides: 5. The CDR3: CAGGGLAGEQFF. Written as DNA, the CDR3 is TGTGCCGGCGGGGGACTAGCGGGGGAGCAGTTCTTC.

The chain couples TRBV11-2 to TRBJ2-7, with D possibly TRBD2 on 6 matching bases. The germline V and J ends were trimmed by 3 bases and 6 bases, with 9 bases remaining between them. The CDR3 runs 12 residues. CDR1 is SGHAT and CDR2 is FQNNGV in the germline V gene. The chain's CDR3 is CASSFQGGEQYF. CDR3 nucleotides: TGTGCCAGCAGCTTCCAGGGAGGCGAGCAGTACTTC.

The chain has TRBV7-2 and TRBJ2-7, with D unresolved. Germline assignment: CDR1 SGHTA and CDR2 FQGNSA. V was cut by 0 bases and J by 5 bases, with 14 bases left in between. The CDR3 consists of 15 residues. The CDR3 bases are TGTGCCAGCAGCTTAGCGCAGCTCACGGTCAACGAGCAGTACTTC. Its protein product is CASSLAQLTVNEQYF.

This CDR3 reads CASSILDRINYGYTF. As DNA, the CDR3 is TGTGCCAGCAGCATACTCGATCGCATCAACTATGGCTACACCTTC. The V gene is TRBV5-4, the J gene TRBJ1-2; D is uncertain. This CDR3 spans 15 amino acids. Trimming took 4 bases from V and 2 from J, leaving 15 bases between them. Germline V CDR1 and CDR2: SGHNT, YYREEE (reference sequence). Full variable domain (missing parts from reference TRBV5-4 and TRBJ1-2): ETGVTQSPTHLIKTRGQQVTLRCSSQSGHNTVSWYQQALGQGPQFIFQYYREEENGRGNFPPRFSGLQFPNYSSELNVNALELDDSALYLCASSILDRINYGYTFGSGTRLTVV.

J is TRBJ1-1 and V is TRBV6-6; no firm D call. The germline V gene encodes CDR1 MNHNY and CDR2 SVGAGI (reference sequence). This CDR3 spans 14 amino acids. The V gene lost 6 bases and the J gene lost 1 base, with 12 bases spanning the gap. CDR3 residues: CASSRPSGNTEAFF. The CDR3 region has the DNA TGTGCCAGCAGCCGTCCCTCGGGGAACACTGAAGCTTTCTTT.

This clone has more than one count but fewer than ten. The genes are TRBV13 and TRBJ2-4; D ambiguous. Looked up from germline, CDR1 is PRHDT and CDR2 is FYEKMQ (reference sequence). The V gene lost 4 bases and the J gene lost 11 bases, with 15 bases spanning the gap. The CDR3 loop spans 13 amino acids. Written as DNA, the CDR3 is TGTGCCAGCAGCTCCCGGGCCAACTGGGTTCAGTACTTC. Its protein product is CASSSRANWVQYF.

V and J are TRBV28 and TRBJ2-7, with 14 nucleotides matching TRBD2. Germline CDR1 MDHEN, CDR2 SYDVKM. This CDR3 has 15 residues. The V gene end was trimmed by 6 bases and the J gene end by 3 bases; junction bases not matched to a gene: 4. CDR3 bases: TGTGCCAGCAGGCCGGGACTAGCGGGGGTCTACGAGCAGTACTTC. Its protein is CASRPGLAGVYEQYF. Full variable domain (outside the CDR3, taken from reference TRBV28 and TRBJ2-7): DVKVTQSSRYLVKRTGEKVFLECVQDMDHENMFWYRQDPGLGLRLIYFSYDVKMKEKGDIPEGYSVSREKKERFSLILESASTNQTSMYLCASRPGLAGVYEQYFGPGTRLTVT.

This rearrangement joins TRBV11-2 to TRBJ2-7; D is uncertain. Trimming left V 4 bases short and J 1 base short, with 8 bases between. Germline V gene sequence: CDR1 SGHAT, CDR2 FQNNGV. There are 13 residues in the CDR3. The CDR3 DNA reads TGTGCCAGCAGCTCCGTTAAGTCCTACGAGCAGTACTTC. As protein: CASSSVKSYEQYF.

This clone occurred a few times. CDR3 sequence (DNA): TGTGCCAGCAGTGGACCGGACTACTTCGAAAAACTGTTTTTT. Protein product: CASSGPDYFEKLFF. This rearrangement joins TRBV28 to TRBJ1-4; D is unresolved. The V and J ends lost 5 bases and 8 bases respectively, with 15 bases between them. The length of the CDR3 is 14 residues. CDR1 MDHEN and CDR2 SYDVKM come from the germline V gene. Based on the CDR3 plus reference TRBV28 and TRBJ1-4, the full variable domain is DVKVTQSSRYLVKRTGEKVFLECVQDMDHENMFWYRQDPGLGLRLIYFSYDVKMKEKGDIPEGYSVSREKKERFSLILESASTNQTSMYLCASSGPDYFEKLFFGSGTQLSVL.

The chain's CDR3 is CASSKVFEAQYF. The CDR3 nucleotides are TGTGCCAGCAGCAAGGTTTTTGAGGCGCAGTATTTT. The chain combines TRBV2 with TRBJ2-3, with D unresolved. Germline lookup yields CDR1 SNHLY and CDR2 FYNNEI. Trimming cost V 6 bases and J 10 bases, with 14 bases left between them. The CDR3 covers 12 residues.

The chain employs TRBV10-2 and TRBJ2-5; a possible D gene is TRBD2 (6 bases). CDR3 length: 14 residues. V was pared by 8 bases and J by 2 bases, with 15 bases between. The germline V gene has CDR1 WSHSY and CDR2 SAAADI. CDR3 in amino acids: CASVPGLRQETQYF. The CDR3 nucleotides are TGCGCCAGCGTCCCGGGACTCCGGCAAGAGACCCAGTACTTC.

The rearrangement links TRBV2 to TRBJ2-2; D unresolved. Trimming stripped 5 bases from V and 0 bases from J, with 7 bases between. The CDR3 consists of 14 residues. CDR1 and CDR2 (germline): SNHLY, FYNNEI. Here the CDR3 reads CASSRQSNTGELFF. DNA for the CDR3: TGTGCCAGCAGTCGGCAGTCGAACACCGGGGAGCTGTTTTTT.

This chain joins TRBV30 and TRBJ2-7; no firm D call. The length of the CDR3 is 12 residues. Germline V gene lookup returns CDR1 GTSNPN and CDR2 SVGIG (reference sequence). Trimming took 4 bases from V and 6 from J, leaving 13 bases between them. The CDR3 bases are TGTGCCTGGACTTCGAAAGGGATCGAGCAGTACTTC. Translated, it gives CAWTSKGIEQYF.

This chain links TRBV28 with TRBJ2-5; D remains unclear. Deletions cut 5 bases from V and 3 bases from J, with 13 bases between. The CDR3 loop spans 14 amino acids. CDR1 is MDHEN, CDR2 SYDVKM, per germline. Here the CDR3 reads CASSRPGPKETQYF. CDR3 nucleotide sequence: TGTGCCAGCAGTCGACCGGGTCCGAAAGAGACCCAGTACTTC.

The chain uses TRBV7-9 and TRBJ2-5; D perhaps matches TRBD1 (5 bases). V shed 0 bases and J shed 2 bases, with 16 bases lying between them. The CDR3 spans 17 residues. Germline V gene sequence: CDR1 SEHNR, CDR2 FQNEAQ (reference sequence). The CDR3 bases are TGTGCCAGCAGCTTAGCCTCTGGGCTCTCAGGGCAAGAGACCCAGTACTTC. Protein sequence: CASSLASGLSGQETQYF. The full variable domain, with the rest looked up from reference TRBV7-9 and TRBJ2-5, is DTGVSQNPRHKITKRGQNVTFRCDPISEHNRLYWYRQTLGQGPEFLTYFQNEAQLEKSRLLSDRFSAERPKGSFSTLEIQRTEQGDSAMYLCASSLASGLSGQETQYFGPGTRLLVL.

This chain joins TRBV28 and TRBJ2-2; the match to TRBD2 covers 10 bases. This CDR3 region has 15 residues. CDR1 is MDHEN and CDR2 is SYDVKM in the germline V gene. The ends lost 3 bases at V and 6 bases at J; junction bases unmatched: 4. DNA of the CDR3: TGTGCCAGCAGTTTGCCAGCGGGAGGGCCCGGGGAGCTGTTTTTT. Its protein is CASSLPAGGPGELFF.

The chain links TRBV10-3 to TRBJ2-1; the D call may be TRBD1 or TRBD2 (7 bases each). CDR3 length: 17 amino acids. Germline lookup yields CDR1 ENHRY and CDR2 SYGVKD. Trimming stripped 5 bases from V and 4 bases from J, with 21 bases between. The chain's CDR3 is CAISLGGRTGYYNEQFF. DNA for the CDR3: TGTGCCATCAGTTTGGGGGGGCGGACAGGATATTACAATGAGCAGTTCTTC.

The chain recombines TRBV7-8 with TRBJ1-2, with TRBD1 as a possible D gene (5 bases). With 0 bases removed from V and 7 bases from J, the gap between germline ends came to 15 bases. The CDR3 spans 15 residues. Per the germline V gene, CDR1 is SGHVS and CDR2 is FQNEAQ. This CDR3 is CASSLAAGFYPGYTF. The CDR3 DNA is TGTGCCAGCAGCTTAGCGGCAGGGTTCTATCCTGGCTACACCTTC.

This clone has more than one count but fewer than ten. The V call is TRBV10-2, the J call TRBJ2-7; no firm D call. The CDR3 is 13 amino acids. V lost 6 bases and J lost 1, with 10 bases in between. Looked up from germline, CDR1 is WSHSY and CDR2 is SAAADI. The CDR3 loop is CASSPVLSYEQYF. The DNA for the CDR3 is TGCGCCAGCAGCCCTGTGCTTTCCTACGAGCAGTACTTC.

The CDR3 DNA follows: TGTGCCAGCATCGAGCGGGGGCCCGTCTACAATGAGCAGTTCTTC. It is translated as CASIERGPVYNEQFF. V and J are TRBV6-4 and TRBJ2-1, with TRBD2 identical over 8 bases. Germline values: CDR1 MRHNA, CDR2 SNTAGT. V was clipped by 7 bases and J by 3 bases; unmatched bases: 8. CDR3 length: 15 amino acids.

J is TRBJ1-1 and V is TRBV19, with a weak D call TRBD1 (5 bases). Germline values: CDR1 LNHDA, CDR2 SQIVND (reference sequence). The CDR3 has 16 residues. Trimming removed 3 bases from V and 9 bases from J, with 23 bases in between. The CDR3 bases are TGTGCCAGTAGTATTTTGGGGTCGGGGACGGCCCTACAAGCTTTCTTT. Translated: CASSILGSGTALQAFF.

The chain combines TRBV15 with TRBJ2-1, with no clear D. Per the germline V gene, CDR1 is LNHNV and CDR2 is YYDKDF (reference sequence). The CDR3 runs to 11 residues. Trimming stripped 1 base from V and 8 bases from J, with 3 bases between. CDR3 DNA: TGTGCCACCAGCAGAGGAGATGAGCAGTTCTTC. It specifies CATSRGDEQFF.

On this clone itself: The junction departs from germline at one end; a sequencing error may be responsible. This chain connects TRBV9 to TRBJ1-3; weak D call: TRBD1 (5 bases). The germline CDR1 and CDR2 sequences are SGDLS and YYNGEE. The CDR3 consists of 13 residues. The CDR3 bases are TGTGCCAGCAGCCCGGACACGCGAAACATCATATATTTT. This sequence encodes CASSPDTRNIIYF.

The chain employs TRBV5-4 and TRBJ2-5, with D uncertain. The V end was cut by 0 bases, the J end by 0 bases, with 6 bases between. Germline V lookup: CDR1 SGHNT, CDR2 YYREEE (reference sequence). The CDR3 has 14 amino acids. The CDR3 sequence: CASSLGRYQETQYF. The CDR3 DNA sequence: TGTGCCAGCAGCTTGGGCCGTTACCAAGAGACCCAGTACTTC.

In its sample, this clone is medium-sized. The chain uses TRBV10-2 and TRBJ1-2, with 12 bases fitting TRBD1. After removal of 7 bases from V and 8 bases from J, the junction contained 8 bases not matched to a gene. Per the germline V gene, CDR1 is WSHSY and CDR2 is SAAADI. CDR3 length: 14 amino acids. The CDR3, as DNA: TGCGCCAGCAATCCGGGACAGGGGGCGGGGGGCTACACCTTC. Translating gives CASNPGQGAGGYTF.

The chain recombines TRBV7-8 with TRBJ1-6; tentative D call: TRBD1 (5 bases). This CDR3 has 18 amino acids. Trimming stripped 5 bases from V and 0 bases from J, with 17 bases between. Per the germline V gene, CDR1 is SGHVS and CDR2 is FQNEAQ. The DNA of the CDR3 is TGTGCCAGCAGCCCAGTGGGCGGGGCCCGCTCCTATAATTCACCCCTCCACTTT. This translates into CASSPVGGARSYNSPLHF. The whole variable domain, remainder taken from reference TRBV7-8 and TRBJ1-6, is GAGVSQSPRYKVAKRGQDVALRCDPISGHVSLFWYQQALGQGPEFLTYFQNEAQLDKSGLPSDRFFAERPEGSVSTLKIQRTQQEDSAVYLCASSPVGGARSYNSPLHFGNGTRLTVT.

This clone was found once. V and J are TRBV5-6 and TRBJ1-1, with a tentative D call TRBD1 (5 bases). Germline CDR1 reads SGHDT; CDR2 reads YYEEEE. The CDR3 runs to 11 residues. V lost 7 bases, J lost 5 bases, and 9 bases lay in between. As DNA, the CDR3 is TGTGCCAGCCGCGGGGGTACTGAAGCTTTCTTT. Its translation: CASRGGTEAFF.